This T cell receptor beta chain was sequenced during a study of blood T cell repertoires in COVID-19. On the study more broadly: T cells, B-cell-depleted T cells, or PBMCs provided the cDNA or gDNA that served as material.

The CDR3 is 14 amino acids. CDR1 and CDR2 (germline): LGHDT, YNNKEL (reference sequence). V lost 1 base to trimming and J lost 10 bases, with 14 bases between them. The data were produced by immunoSEQ multiplex PCR, yet TCRdb's version contains in-frame clones alone and is incomplete. The sample consists of approximately 240,000 clones, 87% of them appearing once. The clonotype was recovered from a woman younger than 30 who had recovered from COVID-19. The chain is built from TRBV3-1 (or the pseudogene TRBV3-2) and TRBJ2-1, with D hard to call. What was sequenced was peripheral blood. The CDR3 bases are TGTGCCAGCAGCCAAGTGGGCTCCATAGACGAGCAGTTCTTC. Amino acid sequence: CASSQVGSIDEQFF.